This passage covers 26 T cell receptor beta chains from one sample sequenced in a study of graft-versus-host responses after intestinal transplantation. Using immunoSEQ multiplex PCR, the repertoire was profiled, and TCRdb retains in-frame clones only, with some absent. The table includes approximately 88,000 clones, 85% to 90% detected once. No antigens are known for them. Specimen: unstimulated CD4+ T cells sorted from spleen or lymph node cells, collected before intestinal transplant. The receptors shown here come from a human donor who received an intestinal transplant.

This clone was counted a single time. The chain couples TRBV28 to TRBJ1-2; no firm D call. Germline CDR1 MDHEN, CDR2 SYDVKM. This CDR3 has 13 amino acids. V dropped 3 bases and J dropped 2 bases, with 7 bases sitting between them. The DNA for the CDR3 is TGTGCCAGCAGTTTGGGCGGGAACTATGGCTACACCTTC. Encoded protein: CASSLGGNYGYTF.

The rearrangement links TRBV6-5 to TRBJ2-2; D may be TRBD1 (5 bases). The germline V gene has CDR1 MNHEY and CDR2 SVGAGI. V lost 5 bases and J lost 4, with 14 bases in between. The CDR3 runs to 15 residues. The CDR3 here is CASSPVSGITGELFF. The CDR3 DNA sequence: TGTGCCAGCAGTCCAGTGTCAGGGATCACCGGGGAGCTGTTTTTT.

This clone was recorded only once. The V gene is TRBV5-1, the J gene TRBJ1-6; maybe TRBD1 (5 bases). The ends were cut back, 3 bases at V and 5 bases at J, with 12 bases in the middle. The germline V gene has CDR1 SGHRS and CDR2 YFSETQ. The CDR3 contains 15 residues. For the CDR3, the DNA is TGCGCCAGCAGCTGGCTGACAGTGGATAATTCACCCCTCCACTTT. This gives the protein CASSWLTVDNSPLHF.

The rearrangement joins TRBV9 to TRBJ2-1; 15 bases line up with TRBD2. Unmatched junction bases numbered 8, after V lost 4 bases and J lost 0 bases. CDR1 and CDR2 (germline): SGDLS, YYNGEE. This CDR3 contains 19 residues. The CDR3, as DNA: TGTGCCAGCAGCCCGCGGACTAGCGGGGGGGCAGGCTCCTACAATGAGCAGTTCTTC. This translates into CASSPRTSGGAGSYNEQFF.

CDR3 coding DNA: TGTGCCAGCAGCTTAGATGCGGGGGGAGGAAAGACCCAGTACTTC. It yields the protein CASSLDAGGGKTQYF. V usage is TRBV11-2 and J usage is TRBJ2-5; 8 nucleotides agree with TRBD2. V was pared by 0 bases and J by 6 bases, with 6 bases of the junction left unmatched. The CDR3 covers 15 residues. The germline V gene encodes CDR1 SGHAT and CDR2 FQNNGV.

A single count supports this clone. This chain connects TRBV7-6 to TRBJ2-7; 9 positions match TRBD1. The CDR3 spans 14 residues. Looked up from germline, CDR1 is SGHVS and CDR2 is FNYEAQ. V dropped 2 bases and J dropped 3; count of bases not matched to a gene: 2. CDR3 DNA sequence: TGTGCCAGCAGCTTAATGGGACAGGGCTACGAGCAGTACTTC. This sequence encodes CASSLMGQGYEQYF.

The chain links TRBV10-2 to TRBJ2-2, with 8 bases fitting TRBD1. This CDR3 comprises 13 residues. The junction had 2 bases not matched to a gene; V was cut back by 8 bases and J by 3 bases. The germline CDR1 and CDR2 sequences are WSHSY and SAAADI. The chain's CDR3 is CASGQGDTGELFF. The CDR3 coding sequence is TGCGCCAGCGGACAGGGAGACACCGGGGAGCTGTTTTTT.

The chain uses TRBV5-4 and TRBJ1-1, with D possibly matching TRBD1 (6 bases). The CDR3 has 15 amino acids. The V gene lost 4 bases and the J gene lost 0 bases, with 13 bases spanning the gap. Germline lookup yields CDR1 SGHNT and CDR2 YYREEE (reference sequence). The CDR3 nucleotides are TGTGCCAGCAGCAACAAGGACAGCCTGAACACTGAAGCTTTCTTT. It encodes CASSNKDSLNTEAFF.

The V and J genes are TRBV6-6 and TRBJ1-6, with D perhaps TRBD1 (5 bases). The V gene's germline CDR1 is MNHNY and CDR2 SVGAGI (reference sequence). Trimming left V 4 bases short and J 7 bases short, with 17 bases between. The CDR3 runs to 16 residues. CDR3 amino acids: CASSSQAGTTNSPLHF. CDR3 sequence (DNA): TGTGCCAGCAGTTCGCAGGCCGGGACTACCAATTCACCCCTCCACTTT.

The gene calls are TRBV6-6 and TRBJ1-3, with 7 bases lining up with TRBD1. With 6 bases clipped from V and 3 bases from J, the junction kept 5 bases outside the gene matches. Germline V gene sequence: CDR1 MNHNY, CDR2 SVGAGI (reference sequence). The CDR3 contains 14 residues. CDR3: CASSPDRVGNTIYF. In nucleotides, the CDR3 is TGTGCCAGCAGCCCCGACAGGGTTGGAAACACCATATATTTT.

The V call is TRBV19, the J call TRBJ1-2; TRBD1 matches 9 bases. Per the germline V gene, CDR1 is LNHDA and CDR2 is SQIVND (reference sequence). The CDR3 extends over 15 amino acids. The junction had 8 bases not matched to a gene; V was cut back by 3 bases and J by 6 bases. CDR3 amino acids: CASSIGRDRADGYTF. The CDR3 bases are TGTGCCAGTAGTATTGGTCGGGACAGGGCCGATGGCTACACCTTC.

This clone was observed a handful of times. DNA for the CDR3: TGTGCCAGCACCCCAACCCGGGACAGATCCTACGAGCAGTACTTC. Protein: CASTPTRDRSYEQYF. V usage is TRBV6-5 and J usage is TRBJ2-7; 7 bases are shared with TRBD1. This CDR3 comprises 15 residues. Germline values: CDR1 MNHEY, CDR2 SVGAGI. Trimming cost V 7 bases and J 1 base; bases outside gene matches: 10.

CDR3 sequence (DNA): TGTGCCAGCAGTTTACTACAGGGTGCCCCGCAGTACTTC. Protein product: CASSLLQGAPQYF. This chain links TRBV6-5 with TRBJ2-7; maybe TRBD1 (6 bases). Germline CDR1 and CDR2: MNHEY and SVGAGI. The CDR3 consists of 13 residues. V lost 4 bases and J 9 bases, leaving 16 bases between the germline ends.

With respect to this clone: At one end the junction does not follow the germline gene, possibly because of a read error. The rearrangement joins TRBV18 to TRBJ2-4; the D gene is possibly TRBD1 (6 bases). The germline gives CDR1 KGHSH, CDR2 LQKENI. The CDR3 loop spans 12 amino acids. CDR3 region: CASSHTGNEALF. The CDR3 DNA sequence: TGTGCCAGCTCACATACAGGGAATGAGGCCCTTTTC.

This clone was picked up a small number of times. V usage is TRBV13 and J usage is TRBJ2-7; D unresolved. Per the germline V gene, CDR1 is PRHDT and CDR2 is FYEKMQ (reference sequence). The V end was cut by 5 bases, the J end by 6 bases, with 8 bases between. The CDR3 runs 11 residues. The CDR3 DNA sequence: TGTGCCAGCAGCACCGGTTCCGAGCAGTACTTC. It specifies CASSTGSEQYF. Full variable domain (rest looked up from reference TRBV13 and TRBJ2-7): AAGVIQSPRHLIKEKRETATLKCYPIPRHDTVYWYQQGPGQDPQFLISFYEKMQSDKGSIPDRFSAQQFSDYHSELNMSSLELGDSALYFCASSTGSEQYFGPGTRLTVT.

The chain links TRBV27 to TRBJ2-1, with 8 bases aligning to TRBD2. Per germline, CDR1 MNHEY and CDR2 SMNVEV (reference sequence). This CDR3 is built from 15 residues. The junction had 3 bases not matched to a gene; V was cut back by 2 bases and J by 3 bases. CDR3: CASSLNSGDYNEQFF. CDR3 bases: TGTGCCAGCAGTTTAAATAGCGGGGACTACAATGAGCAGTTCTTC.

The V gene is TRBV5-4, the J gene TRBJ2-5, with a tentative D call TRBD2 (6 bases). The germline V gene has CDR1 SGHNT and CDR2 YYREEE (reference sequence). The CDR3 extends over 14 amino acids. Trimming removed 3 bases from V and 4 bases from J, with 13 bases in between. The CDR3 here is CASSWAGRGETQYF. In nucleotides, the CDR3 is TGTGCCAGCAGCTGGGCGGGGCGGGGAGAGACCCAGTACTTC.

Here the CDR3 DNA reads TGTGCCAGCAGCTTAGCCTCGGGGAACACCGGGGAGCTGTTTTTT. Protein sequence: CASSLASGNTGELFF. V gene TRBV7-8 combines with J gene TRBJ2-2, with D uncertain. With 0 bases removed from V and 1 base from J, the gap between germline ends came to 6 bases. Germline lookup yields CDR1 SGHVS and CDR2 FQNEAQ. The CDR3 spans 15 residues.

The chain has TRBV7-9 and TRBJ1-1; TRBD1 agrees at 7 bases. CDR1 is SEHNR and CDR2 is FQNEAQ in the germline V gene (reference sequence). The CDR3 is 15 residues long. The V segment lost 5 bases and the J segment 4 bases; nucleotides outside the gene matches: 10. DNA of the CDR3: TGTGCCAGCAGCCCAATGACAGGGTCGGTCACTGAAGCTTTCTTT. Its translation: CASSPMTGSVTEAFF.

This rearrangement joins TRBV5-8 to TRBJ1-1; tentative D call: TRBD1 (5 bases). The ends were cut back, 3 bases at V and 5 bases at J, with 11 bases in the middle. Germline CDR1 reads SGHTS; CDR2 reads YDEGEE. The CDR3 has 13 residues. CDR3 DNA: TGTGCCAGCAGCTGGGCAGGGTGGACTGAAGCTTTCTTT. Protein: CASSWAGWTEAFF. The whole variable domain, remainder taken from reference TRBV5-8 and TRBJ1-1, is EAGVTQSPTHLIKTRGQQATLRCSPISGHTSVYWYQQALGLGLQFLLWYDEGEERNRGNFPPRFSGRQFPNYSSELNVNALELEDSALYLCASSWAGWTEAFFGQGTRLTVV.

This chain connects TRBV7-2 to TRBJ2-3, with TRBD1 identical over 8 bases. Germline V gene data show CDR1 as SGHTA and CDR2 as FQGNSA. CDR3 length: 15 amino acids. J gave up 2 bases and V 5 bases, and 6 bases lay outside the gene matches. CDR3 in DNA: TGTGCCAGCAGCACACGACAGGGGATCACAGATACGCAGTATTTT. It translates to CASSTRQGITDTQYF.

The chain's CDR3 is CASSYSGHFYEQYF. For the CDR3, the DNA is TGTGCCAGCAGTTACTCGGGACATTTCTACGAGCAGTACTTC. The chain has TRBV6-6 and TRBJ2-7; a weak D match, TRBD1 (6 bases). Trimming took off 0 bases at V and 3 bases at J, with 9 bases between the two ends. Germline CDR1 is MNHNY and CDR2 is SVGAGI (reference sequence). This CDR3 has 14 amino acids.

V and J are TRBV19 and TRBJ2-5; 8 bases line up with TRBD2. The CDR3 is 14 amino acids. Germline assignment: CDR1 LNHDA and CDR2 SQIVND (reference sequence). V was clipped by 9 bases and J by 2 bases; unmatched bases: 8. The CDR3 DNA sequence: TGTGCCAGCCGTAGGGCTAGCGGGCAAGAGACCCAGTACTTC. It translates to CASRRASGQETQYF.

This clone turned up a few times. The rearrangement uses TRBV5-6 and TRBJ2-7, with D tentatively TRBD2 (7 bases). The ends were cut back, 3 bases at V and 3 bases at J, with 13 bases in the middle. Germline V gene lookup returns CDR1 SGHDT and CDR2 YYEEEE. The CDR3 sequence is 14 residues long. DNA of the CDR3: TGTGCCAGCAGCTCCGGGGGGCGAAGCTACGAGCAGTACTTC. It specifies CASSSGGRSYEQYF.

In DNA, the CDR3 is TGCGCCAGCAGCTTGGTCGGGGGGGTCGGAAACACCATATATTTT. This sequence encodes CASSLVGGVGNTIYF. The rearrangement uses TRBV5-1 and TRBJ1-3, with D perhaps TRBD1 (5 bases). CDR1 and CDR2 from the germline V gene are SGHRS and YFSETQ. The CDR3 contains 15 residues. Trimming pared 0 bases from V and 4 bases from J, leaving 11 bases between.

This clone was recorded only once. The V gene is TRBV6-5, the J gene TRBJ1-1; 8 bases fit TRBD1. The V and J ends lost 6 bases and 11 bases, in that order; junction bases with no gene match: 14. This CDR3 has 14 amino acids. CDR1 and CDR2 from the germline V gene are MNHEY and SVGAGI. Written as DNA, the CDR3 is TGTGCCAGCAGGAGTCCGGGGCAGGGGGCGCAGGCTTTCTTT. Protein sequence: CASRSPGQGAQAFF.